A single T cell receptor beta chain is shown here with its context. This record belongs to a study of T cell responses to AZD1222 COVID-19 vaccine. Assay used: immunoSEQ multiplex PCR; TCRdb lists only in-frame clones, some missing. The sample records over 150,000 clones, 90% being singletons. The V segment lost 2 bases and the J segment 1 base; nucleotides outside the gene matches: 1. The CDR3 runs 14 residues. Per germline, CDR1 LGHDT and CDR2 YNNKEL (reference sequence). This rearrangement joins TRBV3-1 (or the pseudogene TRBV3-2) to TRBJ2-7; 8 bases align to TRBD2. This specimen consisted of peripheral blood, obtained on day 0 of AZD1222 vaccination. The sequence was obtained from an adult in good health. The CDR3 DNA sequence: TGTGCCAGCAGCCAAAGCGGGAGTTCCTACGAGCAGTACTTC. It encodes CASSQSGSSYEQYF.